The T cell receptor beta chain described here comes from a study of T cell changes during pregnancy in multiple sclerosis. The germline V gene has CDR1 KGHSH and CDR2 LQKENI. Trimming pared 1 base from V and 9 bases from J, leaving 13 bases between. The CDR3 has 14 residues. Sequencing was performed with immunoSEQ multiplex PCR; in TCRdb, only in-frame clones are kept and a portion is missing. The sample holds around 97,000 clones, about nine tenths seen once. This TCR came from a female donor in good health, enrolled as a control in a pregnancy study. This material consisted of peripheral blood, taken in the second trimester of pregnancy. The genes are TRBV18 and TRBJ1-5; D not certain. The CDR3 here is CASSPLTADPPQHF. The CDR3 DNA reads TGTGCCAGCTCACCACTAACAGCCGATCCGCCCCAGCATTTT.